These 3 T cell receptor beta chains were sequenced from one sample in a study of T cells after yellow fever vaccination. MiXCR, run by TCRdb on the 5' RACE reads, gives a single entry per CDR3 protein. Among under 25,000 distinct CDR3 sequences listed, roughly 5.6% were seen once. This specimen consisted of PBMCs, either bulk or a sorted T-cell subset (CD4+, CD8+, memory, or dextramer-sorted; not recorded which), obtained roughly 47 days after the first yellow fever vaccination. The source of these receptors is a man between 18 and 35 years old who received the YFV17D yellow fever vaccine.

This clonotype was seen at least ten times. The rearrangement joins TRBV11-2 to TRBJ2-5, with unresolved D. The germline CDR1 and CDR2 sequences are SGHAT and FQNNGV. Trimming took off 6 bases at V and 1 base at J, with 9 bases between the two ends. The CDR3 has 13 amino acids. CDR3 DNA: TGTGCCAGCAGAGTGGCGACCCAAGAGACCCAGTACTTC. Residues: CASRVATQETQYF.

In this sample, this clonotype turned up once. A much larger clone lies a single base off, so this may be a read error. The chain links TRBV10-3 to TRBJ2-5, with D maybe TRBD1 (5 bases). Trimming removed 6 bases at V and 4 bases at J, with 9 bases between. The germline gives CDR1 ENHRY, CDR2 SYGVKD. The CDR3 runs 12 residues. The CDR3 is CAIRDKLETQYF. CDR3 DNA sequence: TGTGCCATCAGGGACAAACTAGAGACCCAGTACTTC.

The table lists this clonotype with many counts. The V call is TRBV28, the J call TRBJ2-3, with a tentative D call TRBD2 (5 bases). The V end lost 3 bases, the J end lost 2 bases, and 15 bases lay between the germline ends. The CDR3 is 16 amino acids. CDR1 MDHEN and CDR2 SYDVKM come from the germline V gene. The CDR3, as DNA: TGTGCCAGCAGTTTTATTGAGGGTGCCCCCACAGATACGCAGTATTTT. Its protein is CASSFIEGAPTDTQYF. The complete variable domain, with remaining parts taken from reference TRBV28 and TRBJ2-3, reads DVKVTQSSRYLVKRTGEKVFLECVQDMDHENMFWYRQDPGLGLRLIYFSYDVKMKEKGDIPEGYSVSREKKERFSLILESASTNQTSMYLCASSFIEGAPTDTQYFGPGTRLTVL.